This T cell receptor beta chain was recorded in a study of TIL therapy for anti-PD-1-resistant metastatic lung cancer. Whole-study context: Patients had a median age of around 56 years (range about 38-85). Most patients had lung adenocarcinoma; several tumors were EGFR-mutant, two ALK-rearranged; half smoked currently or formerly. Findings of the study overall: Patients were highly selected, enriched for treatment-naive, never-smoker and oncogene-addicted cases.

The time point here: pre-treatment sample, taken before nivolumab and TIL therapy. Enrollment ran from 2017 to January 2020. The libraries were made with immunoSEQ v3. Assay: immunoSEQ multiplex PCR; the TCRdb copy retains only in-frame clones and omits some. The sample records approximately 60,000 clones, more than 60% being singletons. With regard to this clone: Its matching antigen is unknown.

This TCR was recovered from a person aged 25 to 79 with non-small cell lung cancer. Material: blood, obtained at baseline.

Written as DNA, the CDR3 is TGTGCCAGCAGCGGACCCGAGCAGGGGTCCTACGAGCAGTACTTC. It encodes CASSGPEQGSYEQYF. The V gene is TRBV6-1, the J gene TRBJ2-7; the D gene is possibly TRBD1 (6 bases). The CDR3 is made up of 15 amino acids. CDR1 is MNHNS and CDR2 is SASEGT in the germline V gene. Trimming pared 6 bases from V and 1 base from J, leaving 16 bases between.